The sequence of this T cell receptor beta chain was determined in a study of Graves' ophthalmopathy and Graves' hyperthyroidism. In its sample, this clonotype was seen many times. The antigen is not known. The germline V and J ends were trimmed by 4 bases and 0 bases, with 9 bases remaining between them. Looked up from germline, CDR1 is KGHDR and CDR2 is SFDVKD. This CDR3 comprises 16 residues. The TCR beta CDR3 regions underwent amplification from RNA transcripts. HTBI primers primed a first-round RT-PCR, and a second-round multiplex PCR followed. MiXCR was run by TCRdb on the multiplex PCR reads, yielding one entry per CDR3 protein. The sample has roughly 700,000 distinct CDR3 sequences; roughly 40% are singletons. Findings and limits, study-wide: Thyroid clonotypes that were expanded above 0.001 frequency mostly also appeared in blood.

This sequence originates from an adult man with Graves' ophthalmopathy. Source material: peripheral blood. The chain employs TRBV24-1 and TRBJ2-6; D is undetermined. The CDR3 coding sequence is TGTGCCACCAGTGACCCCCGCCCCTCTGGGGCCAACGTCCTGACTTTC. This translates into CATSDPRPSGANVLTF.